The 4 T cell receptor beta chains in this list originate from one sample, sequenced in a study of shared clonotypes between healthy human individuals. Using immunoSEQ multiplex PCR, the repertoire was profiled, and TCRdb retains in-frame clones only, with some absent. The profile shows 2,500,000 or so clones, under 95% of them singletons. Input material: naive CD4+ T cells from PBMCs. Noted subset: CD45RA+ positively selected. These receptors were taken from a man in his late teens or twenties in good health. Some clones in this sample may be carry-over from other donors' samples.

CDR3 loop: CATRGSGSLAEQFF. The CDR3 region has the DNA TGTGCCACCAGGGGTAGCGGGAGCTTGGCTGAGCAGTTCTTC. This sequence joins TRBV15 and TRBJ2-1; 9 bases line up with TRBD2. The CDR3 extends over 14 amino acids. Trimming at V came to 6 bases and at J to 9 bases, leaving 9 bases not matched to a gene. CDR1 is LNHNV, CDR2 YYDKDF, per germline (reference sequence).

V usage is TRBV2 and J usage is TRBJ2-2; 9 nucleotides agree with TRBD1. Unmatched junction bases numbered 5, after V lost 5 bases and J lost 7 bases. Germline V gene lookup returns CDR1 SNHLY and CDR2 FYNNEI. The CDR3 is made up of 14 amino acids. The CDR3 region has the DNA TGTGCCAGCAGTTTGACAGGGGGGGTCGGGGAGCTGTTTTTT. Residues: CASSLTGGVGELFF.

V and J are TRBV15 and TRBJ1-1; TRBD1 aligns across 8 bases. CDR1 is LNHNV, CDR2 YYDKDF, per germline (reference sequence). This CDR3 has 15 amino acids. V lost 3 bases to trimming and J lost 1 base; unmatched junction nucleotides: 4. The CDR3 DNA reads TGTGCCACCAGCAGCCCAGACAGGGGGAACACTGAAGCTTTCTTT. Its protein product is CATSSPDRGNTEAFF.

The genes are TRBV7-3 and TRBJ2-3; D is ambiguous. CDR1 SGHTA and CDR2 FQGTGA come from the germline V gene. The CDR3 spans 12 residues. V lost 4 bases to trimming and J lost 9 bases, with 11 bases between them. The DNA of the CDR3 is TGTGCCAGCAGCTCCCCCGGAATGACGCAGTATTTT. Translation: CASSSPGMTQYF.